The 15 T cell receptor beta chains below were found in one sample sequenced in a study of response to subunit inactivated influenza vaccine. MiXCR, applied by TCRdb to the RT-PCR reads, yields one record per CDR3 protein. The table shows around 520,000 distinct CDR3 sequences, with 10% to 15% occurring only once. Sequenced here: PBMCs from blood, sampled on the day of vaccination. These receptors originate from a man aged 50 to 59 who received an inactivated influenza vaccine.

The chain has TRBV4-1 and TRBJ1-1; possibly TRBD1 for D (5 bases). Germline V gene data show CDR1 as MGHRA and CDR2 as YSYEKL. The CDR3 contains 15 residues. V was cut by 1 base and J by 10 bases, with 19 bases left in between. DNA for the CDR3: TGCGCCAGCAGCCAAGTGGTCGCTGCCCGGGGGGGAGCTTTCTTT. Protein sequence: CASSQVVAARGGAFF.

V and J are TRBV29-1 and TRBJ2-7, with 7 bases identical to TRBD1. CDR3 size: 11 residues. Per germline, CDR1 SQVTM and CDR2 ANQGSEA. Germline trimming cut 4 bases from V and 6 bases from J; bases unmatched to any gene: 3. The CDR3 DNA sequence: TGCAGCGTTGTAGGGGGCAGCGAGCAGTACTTC. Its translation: CSVVGGSEQYF.

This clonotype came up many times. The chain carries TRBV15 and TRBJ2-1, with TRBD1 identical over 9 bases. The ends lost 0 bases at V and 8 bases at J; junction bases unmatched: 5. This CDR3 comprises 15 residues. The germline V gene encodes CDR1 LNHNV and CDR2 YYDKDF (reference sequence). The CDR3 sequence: CATSRDPTGGYEQFF. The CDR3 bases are TGTGCCACCAGCAGAGATCCCACAGGGGGCTATGAGCAGTTCTTC.

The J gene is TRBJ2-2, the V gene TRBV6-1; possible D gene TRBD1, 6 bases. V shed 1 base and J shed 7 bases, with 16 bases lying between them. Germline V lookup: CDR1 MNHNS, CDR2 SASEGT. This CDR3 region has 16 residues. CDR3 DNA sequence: TGTGCCAGCAGTGAAGTGGACAGAGGTGTGTTCGGGGAGCTGTTTTTT. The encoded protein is CASSEVDRGVFGELFF.

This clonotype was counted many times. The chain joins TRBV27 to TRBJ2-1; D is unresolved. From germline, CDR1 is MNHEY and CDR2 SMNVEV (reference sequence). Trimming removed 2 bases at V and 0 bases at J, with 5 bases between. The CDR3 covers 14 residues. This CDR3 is CASSLLDSYNEQFF. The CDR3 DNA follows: TGTGCCAGCAGTTTACTGGACTCCTACAATGAGCAGTTCTTC.

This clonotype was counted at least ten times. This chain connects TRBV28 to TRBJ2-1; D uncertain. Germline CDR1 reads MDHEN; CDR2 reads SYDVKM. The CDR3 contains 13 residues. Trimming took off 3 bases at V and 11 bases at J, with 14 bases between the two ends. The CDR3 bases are TGTGCCAGCAGTTTCCGCTTCGGGTACCAGCAGTTCTTC. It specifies CASSFRFGYQQFF.

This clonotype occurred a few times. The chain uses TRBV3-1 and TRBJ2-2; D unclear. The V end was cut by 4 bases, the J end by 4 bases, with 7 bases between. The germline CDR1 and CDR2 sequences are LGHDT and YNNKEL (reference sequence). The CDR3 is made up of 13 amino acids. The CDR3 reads CASSPVATGELFF. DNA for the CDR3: TGTGCCAGCAGCCCGGTAGCCACCGGGGAGCTGTTTTTT. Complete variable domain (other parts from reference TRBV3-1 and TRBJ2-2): DTAVSQTPKYLVTQMGNDKSIKCEQNLGHDTMYWYKQDSKKFLKIMFSYNNKELIINETVPNRFSPKSPDKAHLNLHINSLELGDSAVYFCASSPVATGELFFGEGSRLTVL.

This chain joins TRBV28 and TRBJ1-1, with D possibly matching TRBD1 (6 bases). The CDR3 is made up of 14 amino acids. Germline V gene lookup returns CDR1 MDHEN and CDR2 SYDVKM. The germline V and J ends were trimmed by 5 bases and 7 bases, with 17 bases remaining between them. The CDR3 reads CASSRYRETSEAFF. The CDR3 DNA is TGTGCCAGCAGTCGGTACAGGGAAACAAGTGAAGCTTTCTTT.

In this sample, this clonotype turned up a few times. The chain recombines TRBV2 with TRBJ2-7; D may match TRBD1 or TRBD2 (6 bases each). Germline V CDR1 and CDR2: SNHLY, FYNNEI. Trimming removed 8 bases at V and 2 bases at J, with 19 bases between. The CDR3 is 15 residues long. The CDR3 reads CASGTGGRNPYEQYF. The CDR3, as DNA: TGTGCCAGCGGTACCGGGGGCCGAAACCCCTACGAGCAGTACTTC.

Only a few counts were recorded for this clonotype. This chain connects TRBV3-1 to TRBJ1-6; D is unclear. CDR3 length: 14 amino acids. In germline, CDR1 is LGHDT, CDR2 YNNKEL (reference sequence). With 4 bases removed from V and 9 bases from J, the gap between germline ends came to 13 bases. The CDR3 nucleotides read TGTGCCAGCAGCCCCCAGCAGTCTACTTCACCCCTCCACTTT. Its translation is CASSPQQSTSPLHF.

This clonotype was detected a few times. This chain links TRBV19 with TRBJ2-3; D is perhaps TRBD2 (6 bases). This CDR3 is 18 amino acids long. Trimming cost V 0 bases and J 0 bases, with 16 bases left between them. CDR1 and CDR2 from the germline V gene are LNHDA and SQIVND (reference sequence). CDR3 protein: CASSIDSGTSTSTDTQYF. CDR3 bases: TGTGCCAGTAGTATAGACTCCGGGACTTCGACTAGCACAGATACGCAGTATTTT.

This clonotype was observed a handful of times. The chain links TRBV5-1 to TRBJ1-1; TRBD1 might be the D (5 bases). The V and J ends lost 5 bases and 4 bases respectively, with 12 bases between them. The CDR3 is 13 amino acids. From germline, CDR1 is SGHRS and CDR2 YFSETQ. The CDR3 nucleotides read TGCGCCAGCAGAAGTGGGGGGTCCACTGAAGCTTTCTTT. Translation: CASRSGGSTEAFF.

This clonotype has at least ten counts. CDR3 nucleotide sequence: TGTGCCAGCAGCCCCCTACAGGGGAACGGGGAGCTGTTTTTT. As protein: CASSPLQGNGELFF. V gene TRBV12-3 or TRBV12-4 combines with J gene TRBJ2-2; 7 nucleotides line up with TRBD1. The CDR3 is made up of 14 amino acids. Germline trimming cut 6 bases from V and 7 bases from J; bases unmatched to any gene: 8.

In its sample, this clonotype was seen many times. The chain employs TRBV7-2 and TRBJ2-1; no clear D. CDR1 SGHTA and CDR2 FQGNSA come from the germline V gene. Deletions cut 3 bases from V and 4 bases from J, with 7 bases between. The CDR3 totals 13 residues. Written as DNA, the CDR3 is TGTGCCAGCAGCTTTAAAGGTTACAATGAGCAGTTCTTC. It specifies CASSFKGYNEQFF.

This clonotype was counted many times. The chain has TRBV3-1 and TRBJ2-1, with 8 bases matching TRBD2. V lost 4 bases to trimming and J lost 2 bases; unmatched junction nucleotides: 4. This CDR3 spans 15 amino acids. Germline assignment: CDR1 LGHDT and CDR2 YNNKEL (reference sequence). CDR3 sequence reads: CASSPPGLAYNEQFF. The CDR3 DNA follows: TGTGCCAGCAGCCCCCCGGGACTAGCCTACAATGAGCAGTTCTTC.